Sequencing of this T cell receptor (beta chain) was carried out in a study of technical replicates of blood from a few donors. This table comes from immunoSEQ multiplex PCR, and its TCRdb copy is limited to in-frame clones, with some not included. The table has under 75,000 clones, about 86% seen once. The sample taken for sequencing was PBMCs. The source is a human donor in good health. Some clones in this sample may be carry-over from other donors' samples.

The CDR3 coding sequence is TGTGCCAGCAGCTTAGAGCAGGGTTTTGGCAATCAGCCCCAGCATTTT. Amino acid sequence: CASSLEQGFGNQPQHF. The genes are TRBV7-2 and TRBJ1-5; perhaps TRBD1 as D (5 bases). V lost 1 base, J lost 2 bases, and 12 bases lay in between. This CDR3 has 16 residues. The germline CDR1 and CDR2 sequences are SGHTA and FQGNSA.